The present T cell receptor (beta chain) was sequenced within a study of blood T cell repertoires in COVID-19 (dated by TCRdb to about 2020). Some background on the complete study: Samples from collaborators originated in the United States, Italy and Spain and spanned both the acute and convalescent phases of COVID-19. Where available, HLA class I and class II types were obtained from metadata supplied by the sample provider rather than from assay-based typing. The repertoires were released in a freely available public database intended as a resource for research on the immune response to SARS-CoV-2. Samples were obtained from the ongoing ImmuneRACE study (first 160 participants) and from roughly 1,300 subjects provided by 6 global collaborators. Deeply sampled blood TCRbeta repertoires from subjects exposed to, actively infected with, or recovered from COVID-19 were included in the dataset. Nearly every sample came with metadata listing a de-identified subject ID, COVID-19 status, age in years and sex. The material from the prospective study consisted of cDNA or gDNA derived from T cells, B-cell-depleted T cells, or PBMCs. Study-level results and caveats: Clinical and demographic metadata were provided uncurated, with the amount varying by source and participant.

About this clone: Its antigen specificity is not known. No base qualities exist here, and no much larger clone lies one base off it.

TCRbeta CDR3 regions were amplified from genomic DNA by means of the immunoSEQ Assay, a bias-controlled multiplex PCR. As for the original processing: The number of nucleated cells in each sample was estimated by amplification of reference gene primers within the assay. To quantify the absolute abundance of each unique TCRbeta CDR3 rearrangement, sequence reads were collapsed and filtered. For each sample, productive Simpson clonality was calculated by taking the square root of Simpson's diversity index across productive rearrangements. Drawn from immuneACCESS, this table holds only the in-frame rearrangements with V and J called that TCRdb kept. Clones are partly lost; checked studies trace under half to an unresolved V gene and leave the rest unexplained. That table supplies the V and J calls and clone size; D and trimming were determined from the DNA. This sample has 70,000 to 95,000 clones in its table, and about nine tenths of those were observed once. Under 5% of the sample is in the top ten clones.

For CDR1 and CDR2, the germline V gene lists MNHEY and SVGAGI. The CDR3 measures 14 amino acids from cysteine to phenylalanine. Just the 42-base CDR3 DNA is kept, in frame starting at base 1. At the junction V is shortened by 6 bases and J by 9 bases; bases outside the gene matches: 10. Each collaborating institution followed its own protocols to collect whole blood in K2EDTA tubes. For TCRbeta analysis, collaborators shipped samples in one of three forms: frozen whole blood, isolated PBMCs, or DNA extracted from either of those sample types. Recombination connected TRBV6-5 to TRBJ2-2, with 7 bases matching TRBD1. The clonotype comes from a woman aged 45-65 years in a cohort sampled during active COVID-19. The sequencing input was peripheral blood. The CDR3 region reads CASRRTGSVRELFF. The base sequence is TGTGCCAGCAGAAGGACAGGTTCGGTGAGGGAGCTGTTTTTT.